This TCR beta chain was obtained from a study of T cells expressing NK-cell markers. Study overall: HCMV seropositivity characterized most of the eight sequenced donors, and seronegativity one. Findings and caveats of the study: In about six donors, dominant CD3+CD56+NKG2C+ clonotypes ranked among the top 10 CD8+ clonotypes. Four donors showed these clonotypes also leading the CD3+CD56-NKG2C+ fraction.

CDR3 length: 13 residues. CDR1 is SEHNR and CDR2 is FQNEAQ in the germline V gene (reference sequence). Of note for this clonotype: What it binds is unknown.

The authors made TCR beta cDNA libraries by 5'RACE template switching. This switching added a universal primer site and UMIs. TCRdb re-called the 5' RACE reads and gives one entry per CDR3 protein, without DNA. The listing records fewer than 300,000 distinct CDR3 sequences. This chain uses TRBV7-9 with TRBJ1-1. The source of this sequence is a woman between 18 and 69 years old in good health. The sample taken for sequencing was blood T cells: a sorted CD56 or NKG2C T cell subset, CD4+ or CD8+ T cells, or bulk PBMC T cells (not recorded which). The CDR3 reads CASSVVTNTEAFF. Full variable domain (remainder filled in from reference TRBV7-9 and TRBJ1-1): DTGVSQNPRHKITKRGQNVTFRCDPISEHNRLYWYRQTLGQGPEFLTYFQNEAQLEKSRLLSDRFSAERPKGSFSTLEIQRTEQGDSAMYLCASSVVTNTEAFFGQGTRLTVV.